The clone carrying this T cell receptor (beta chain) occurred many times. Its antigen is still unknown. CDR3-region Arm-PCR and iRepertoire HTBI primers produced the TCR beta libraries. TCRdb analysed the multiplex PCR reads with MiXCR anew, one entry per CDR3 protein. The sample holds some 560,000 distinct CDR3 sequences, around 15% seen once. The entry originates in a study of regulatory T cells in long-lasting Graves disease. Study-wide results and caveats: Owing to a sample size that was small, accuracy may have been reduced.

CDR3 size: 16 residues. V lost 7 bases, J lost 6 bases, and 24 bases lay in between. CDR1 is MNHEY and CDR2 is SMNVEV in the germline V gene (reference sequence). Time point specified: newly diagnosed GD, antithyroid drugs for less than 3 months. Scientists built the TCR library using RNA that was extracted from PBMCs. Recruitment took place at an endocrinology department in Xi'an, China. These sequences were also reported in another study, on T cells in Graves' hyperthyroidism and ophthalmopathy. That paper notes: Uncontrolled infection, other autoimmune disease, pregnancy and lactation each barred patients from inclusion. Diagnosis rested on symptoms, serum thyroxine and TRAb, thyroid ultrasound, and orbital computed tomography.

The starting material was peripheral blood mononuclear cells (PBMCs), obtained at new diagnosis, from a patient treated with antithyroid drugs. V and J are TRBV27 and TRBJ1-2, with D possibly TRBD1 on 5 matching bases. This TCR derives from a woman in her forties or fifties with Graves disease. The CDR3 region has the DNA TGTGCCAGCACCCCCGGGGCAGGGAGAAAAGGAAATGGCTACACCTTC. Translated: CASTPGAGRKGNGYTF.